The source of this T cell receptor (beta chain) is a study of identical twins. Whole-study results and caveats: Out-of-frame sharing of TCR alpha in monozygotic twins was underestimated by models.

Via MiXCR, TCRdb re-called the 5' RACE reads, giving one row per CDR3 protein. Seen here are 750,000 to 950,000 distinct CDR3 sequences, roughly an eighth observed once, and the top ten hold 1.5% to 2%. Germline V gene data show CDR1 as SGHRS and CDR2 as YFSETQ. The J segment lost 4 bases and the V segment lost 0 bases, leaving 10 bases of the junction unmatched. This CDR3 has 16 residues. The table lists this clonotype with many counts. The antigen remains undetermined. These sequences were also reported in another study, on yellow fever vaccine responses in identical twins.

V is TRBV5-1 and J is TRBJ2-7; 7 positions agree with TRBD2. This TCR came from a woman younger than 30 in good health. The sequenced sample consisted of PBMCs. The CDR3 region has the DNA TGCGCCAGCAGCTTGGGGGGTAGCGCGGGAGATTACGAGCAGTACTTC. This encodes CASSLGGSAGDYEQYF.